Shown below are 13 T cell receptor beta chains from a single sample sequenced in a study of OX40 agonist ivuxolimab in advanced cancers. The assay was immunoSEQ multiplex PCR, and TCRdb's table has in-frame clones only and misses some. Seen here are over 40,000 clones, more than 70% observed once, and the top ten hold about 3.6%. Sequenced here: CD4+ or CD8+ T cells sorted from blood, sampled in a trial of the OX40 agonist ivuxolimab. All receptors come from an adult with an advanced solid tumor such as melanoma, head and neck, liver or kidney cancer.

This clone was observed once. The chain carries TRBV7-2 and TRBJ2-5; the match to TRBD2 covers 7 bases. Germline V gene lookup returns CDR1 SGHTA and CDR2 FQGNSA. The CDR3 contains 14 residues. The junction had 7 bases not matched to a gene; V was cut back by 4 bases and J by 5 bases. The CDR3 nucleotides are TGTGCCAGCAGCTCCAGACTAGCTGGGGAGACCCAGTACTTC. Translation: CASSSRLAGETQYF. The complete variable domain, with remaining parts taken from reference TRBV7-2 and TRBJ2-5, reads GAGVSQSPSNKVTEKGKDVELRCDPISGHTALYWYRQSLGQGLEFLIYFQGNSAPDKSGLPSDRFSAERTGGSVSTLTIQRTQQEDSAVYLCASSSRLAGETQYFGPGTRLLVL.

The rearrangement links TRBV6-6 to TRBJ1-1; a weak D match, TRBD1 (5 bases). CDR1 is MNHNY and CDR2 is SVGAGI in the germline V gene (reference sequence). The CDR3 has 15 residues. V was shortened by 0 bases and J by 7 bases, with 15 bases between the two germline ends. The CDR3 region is CASSYSTLGVYEAFF. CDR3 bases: TGTGCCAGCAGTTACTCGACTCTGGGGGTCTATGAAGCTTTCTTT.

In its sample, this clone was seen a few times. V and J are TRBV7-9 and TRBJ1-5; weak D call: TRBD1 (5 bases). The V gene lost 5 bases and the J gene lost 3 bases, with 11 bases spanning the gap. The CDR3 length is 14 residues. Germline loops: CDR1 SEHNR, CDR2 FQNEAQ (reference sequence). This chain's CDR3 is CASSPGLDNQPQHF. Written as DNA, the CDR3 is TGTGCCAGCAGCCCAGGGTTGGACAATCAGCCCCAGCATTTT.

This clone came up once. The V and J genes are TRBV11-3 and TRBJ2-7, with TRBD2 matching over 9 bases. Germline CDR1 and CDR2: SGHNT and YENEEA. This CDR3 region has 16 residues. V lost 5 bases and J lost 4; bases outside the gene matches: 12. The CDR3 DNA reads TGTGCCAGCAGCGCTGGACTAGCGAGGTGGGGATACGAGCAGTACTTC. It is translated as CASSAGLARWGYEQYF.

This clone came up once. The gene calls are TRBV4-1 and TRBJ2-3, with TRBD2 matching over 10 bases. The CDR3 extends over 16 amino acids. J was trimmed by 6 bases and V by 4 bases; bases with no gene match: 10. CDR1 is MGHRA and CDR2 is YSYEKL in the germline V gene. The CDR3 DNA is TGCGCCAGCAGCCGGAGCATAGCGGGAGGAGGTGATACGCAGTATTTT. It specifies CASSRSIAGGGDTQYF.

As DNA, the CDR3 is TGTGCCACCAGCACCGGACAGGGAGGAGAGACCCAGTACTTC. Its protein is CATSTGQGGETQYF. This chain links TRBV15 with TRBJ2-5; 8 bases are a match to TRBD1. After removal of 4 bases from V and 4 bases from J, the junction contained 5 bases not matched to a gene. CDR3 length: 14 residues. The germline V gene has CDR1 LNHNV and CDR2 YYDKDF (reference sequence).

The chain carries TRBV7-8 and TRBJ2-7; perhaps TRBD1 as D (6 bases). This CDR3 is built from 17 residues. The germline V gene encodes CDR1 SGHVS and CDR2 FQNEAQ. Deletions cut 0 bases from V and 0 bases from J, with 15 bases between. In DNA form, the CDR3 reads TGTGCCAGCAGCTTAGCCAGGGCCAGGGGCGGCTCCTACGAGCAGTACTTC. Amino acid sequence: CASSLARARGGSYEQYF.

Here the CDR3 DNA reads TGTGCCAGCAGTGCGGGGCCTGGAAACACCATATATTTT. As protein: CASSAGPGNTIYF. The chain carries TRBV2 and TRBJ1-3, with D possibly TRBD1 on 5 matching bases. This CDR3 contains 13 residues. V was trimmed by 4 bases and J by 2 bases, leaving 6 bases between them. Germline V CDR1 and CDR2: SNHLY, FYNNEI.

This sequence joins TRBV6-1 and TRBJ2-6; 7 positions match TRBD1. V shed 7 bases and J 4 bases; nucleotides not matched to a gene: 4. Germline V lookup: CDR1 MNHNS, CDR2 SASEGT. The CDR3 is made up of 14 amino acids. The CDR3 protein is CASKQGSGANVLTF. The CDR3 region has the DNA TGTGCCAGCAAACAGGGGAGCGGGGCCAACGTCCTGACTTTC.

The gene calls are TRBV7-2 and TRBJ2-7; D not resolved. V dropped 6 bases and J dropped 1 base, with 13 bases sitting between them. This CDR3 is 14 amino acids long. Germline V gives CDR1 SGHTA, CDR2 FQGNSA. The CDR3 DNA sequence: TGTGCCAGCAGTTCTCCCCAGCGTTCCTACGAGCAGTACTTC. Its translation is CASSSPQRSYEQYF.

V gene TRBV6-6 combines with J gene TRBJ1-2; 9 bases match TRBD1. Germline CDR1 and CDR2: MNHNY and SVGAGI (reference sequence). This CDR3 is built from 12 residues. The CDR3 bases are TGTGGCTCGGGACAGGGACTCTATGGCTACACCTTC. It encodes CGSGQGLYGYTF.

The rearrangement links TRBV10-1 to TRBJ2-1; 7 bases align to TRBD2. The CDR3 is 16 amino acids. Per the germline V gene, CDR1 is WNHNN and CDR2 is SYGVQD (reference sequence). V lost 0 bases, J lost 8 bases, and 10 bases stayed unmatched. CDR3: CASSESRAGAGDEQFF. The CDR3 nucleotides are TGCGCCAGCAGTGAGTCCCGTGCGGGAGCCGGCGATGAGCAGTTCTTC.

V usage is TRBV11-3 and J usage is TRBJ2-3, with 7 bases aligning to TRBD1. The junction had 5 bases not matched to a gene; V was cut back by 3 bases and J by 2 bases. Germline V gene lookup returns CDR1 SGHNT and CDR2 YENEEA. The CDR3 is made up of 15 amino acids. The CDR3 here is CASSLGQRYTDTQYF. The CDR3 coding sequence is TGTGCCAGCAGCTTGGGACAGCGATACACAGATACGCAGTATTTT.